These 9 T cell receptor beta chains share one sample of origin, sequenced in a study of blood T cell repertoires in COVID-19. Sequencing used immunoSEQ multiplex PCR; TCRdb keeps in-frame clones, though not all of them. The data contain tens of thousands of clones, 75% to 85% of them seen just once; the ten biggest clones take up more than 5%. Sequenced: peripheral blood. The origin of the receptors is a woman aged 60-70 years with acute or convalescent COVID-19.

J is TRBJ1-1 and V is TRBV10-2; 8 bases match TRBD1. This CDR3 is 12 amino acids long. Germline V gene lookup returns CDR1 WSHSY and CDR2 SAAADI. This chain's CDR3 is CVSGTGNTEAFF. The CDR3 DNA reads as TGCGTATCCGGGACAGGGAACACTGAAGCTTTCTTT.

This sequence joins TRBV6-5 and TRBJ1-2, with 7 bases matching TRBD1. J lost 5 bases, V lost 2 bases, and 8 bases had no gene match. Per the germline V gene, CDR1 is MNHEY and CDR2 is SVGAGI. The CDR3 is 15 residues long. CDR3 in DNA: TGTGCCAGCAGTTACCGTCGTGGGACAGCTTATGGCTACACCTTC. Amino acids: CASSYRRGTAYGYTF.

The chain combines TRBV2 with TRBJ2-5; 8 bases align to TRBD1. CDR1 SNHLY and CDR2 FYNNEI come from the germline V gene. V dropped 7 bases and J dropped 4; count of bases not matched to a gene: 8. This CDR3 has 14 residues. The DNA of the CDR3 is TGTGCCAGCATTCCGGGACAGGTATCAGAGACCCAGTACTTC. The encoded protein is CASIPGQVSETQYF. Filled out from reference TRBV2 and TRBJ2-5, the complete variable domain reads EPEVTQTPSHQVTQMGQEVILRCVPISNHLYFYWYRQILGQKVEFLVSFYNNEISEKSEIFDDQFSVERPDGSNFTLKIRSTKLEDSAMYFCASIPGQVSETQYFGPGTRLLVL.

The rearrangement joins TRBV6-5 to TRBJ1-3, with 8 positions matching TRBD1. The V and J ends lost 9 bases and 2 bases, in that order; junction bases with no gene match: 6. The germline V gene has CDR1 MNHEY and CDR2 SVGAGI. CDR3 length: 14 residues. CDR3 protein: CASWSTGAGNTIYF. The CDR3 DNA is TGTGCCAGTTGGTCGACAGGGGCTGGAAACACCATATATTTT.

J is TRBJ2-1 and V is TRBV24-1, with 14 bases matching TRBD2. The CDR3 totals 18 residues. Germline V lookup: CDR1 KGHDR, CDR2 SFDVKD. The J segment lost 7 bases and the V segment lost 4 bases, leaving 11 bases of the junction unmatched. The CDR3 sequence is CATSDHVTSGGARNEQFF. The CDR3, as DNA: TGTGCCACCAGTGACCACGTGACTAGCGGGGGGGCTAGGAATGAGCAGTTCTTC.

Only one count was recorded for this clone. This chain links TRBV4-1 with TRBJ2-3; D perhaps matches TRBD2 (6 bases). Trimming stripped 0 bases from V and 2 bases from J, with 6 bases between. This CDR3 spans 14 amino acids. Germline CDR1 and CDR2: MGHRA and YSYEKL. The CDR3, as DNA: TGCGCCAGCAGCCAAGAACTAGCCACAGATACGCAGTATTTT. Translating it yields CASSQELATDTQYF.

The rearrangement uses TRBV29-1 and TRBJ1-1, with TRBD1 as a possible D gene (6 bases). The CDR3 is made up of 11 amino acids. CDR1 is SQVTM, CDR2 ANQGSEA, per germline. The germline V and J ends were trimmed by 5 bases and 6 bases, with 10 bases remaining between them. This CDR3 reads CSVQGSAEAFF. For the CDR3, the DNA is TGCAGCGTTCAGGGGAGCGCTGAAGCTTTCTTT. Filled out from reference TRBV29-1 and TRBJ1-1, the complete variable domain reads SAVISQKPSRDICQRGTSLTIQCQVDSQVTMMFWYRQQPGQSLTLIATANQGSEATYESGFVIDKFPISRPNLTFSTLTVSNMSPEDSSIYLCSVQGSAEAFFGQGTRLTVV.

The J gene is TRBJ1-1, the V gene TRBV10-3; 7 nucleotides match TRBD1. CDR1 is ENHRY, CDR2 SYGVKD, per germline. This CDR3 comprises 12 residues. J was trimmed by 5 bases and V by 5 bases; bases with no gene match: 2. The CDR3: CAISTGDTEAFF. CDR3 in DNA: TGTGCCATCAGTACAGGGGATACTGAAGCTTTCTTT.

As DNA, the CDR3 is TGTGCCAGCTCACGGCGGGACAGGGGACCTATGGATCAGCCCCAGCATTTT. Translated, it gives CASSRRDRGPMDQPQHF. The chain links TRBV18 to TRBJ1-5; 10 bases line up with TRBD1. Germline V gene sequence: CDR1 KGHSH, CDR2 LQKENI. Trimming removed 4 bases from V and 5 bases from J; junction bases left unmatched: 11. This CDR3 contains 17 residues.